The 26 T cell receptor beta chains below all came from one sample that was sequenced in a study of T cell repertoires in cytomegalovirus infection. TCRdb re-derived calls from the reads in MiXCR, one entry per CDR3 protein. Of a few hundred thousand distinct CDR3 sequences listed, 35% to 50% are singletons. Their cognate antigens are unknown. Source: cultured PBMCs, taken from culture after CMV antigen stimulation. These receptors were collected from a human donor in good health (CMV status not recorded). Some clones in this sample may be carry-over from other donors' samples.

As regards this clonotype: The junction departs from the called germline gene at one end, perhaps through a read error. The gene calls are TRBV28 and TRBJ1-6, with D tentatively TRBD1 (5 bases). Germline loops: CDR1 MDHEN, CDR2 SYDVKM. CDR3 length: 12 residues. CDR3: CASSRYRDGVGF. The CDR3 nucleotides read TGTGCCAGCAGCCGATATCGGGACGGCGTAGGCTTT.

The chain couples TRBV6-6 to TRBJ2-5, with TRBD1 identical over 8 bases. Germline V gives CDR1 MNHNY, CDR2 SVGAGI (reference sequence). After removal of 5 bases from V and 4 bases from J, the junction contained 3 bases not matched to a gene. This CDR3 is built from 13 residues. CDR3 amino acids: CASSGQGGETQYF. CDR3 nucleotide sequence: TGTGCCAGCAGTGGACAGGGTGGAGAGACCCAGTACTTC.

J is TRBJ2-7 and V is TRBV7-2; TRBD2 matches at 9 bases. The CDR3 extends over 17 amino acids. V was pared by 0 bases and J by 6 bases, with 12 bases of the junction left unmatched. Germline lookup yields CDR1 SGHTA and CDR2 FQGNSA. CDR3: CASSLAPILAGFVEQYF. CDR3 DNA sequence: TGTGCCAGCAGCTTAGCGCCAATTCTAGCGGGATTTGTCGAGCAGTACTTC.

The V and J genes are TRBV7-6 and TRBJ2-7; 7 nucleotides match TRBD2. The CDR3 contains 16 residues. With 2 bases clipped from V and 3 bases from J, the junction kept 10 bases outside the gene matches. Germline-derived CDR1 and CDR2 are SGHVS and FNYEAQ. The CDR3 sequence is CASSLQPGGGSYEQYF. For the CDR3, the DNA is TGTGCCAGCAGCTTACAACCGGGCGGCGGGAGCTACGAGCAGTACTTC.

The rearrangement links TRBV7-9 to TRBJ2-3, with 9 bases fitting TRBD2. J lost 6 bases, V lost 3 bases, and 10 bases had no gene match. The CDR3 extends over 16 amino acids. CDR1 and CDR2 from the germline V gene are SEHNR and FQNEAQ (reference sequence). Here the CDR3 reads CASSFLSGGPGDTQYF. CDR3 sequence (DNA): TGTGCCAGCAGCTTTCTGAGCGGGGGGCCGGGGGATACGCAGTATTTT.

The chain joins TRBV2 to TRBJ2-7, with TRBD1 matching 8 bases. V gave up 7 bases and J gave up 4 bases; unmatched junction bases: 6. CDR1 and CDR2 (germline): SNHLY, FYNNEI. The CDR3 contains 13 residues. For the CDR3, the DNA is TGTGCCAGCAACAGACAGGGGTTATACGAGCAGTACTTC. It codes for CASNRQGLYEQYF. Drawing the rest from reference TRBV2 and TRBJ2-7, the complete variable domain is EPEVTQTPSHQVTQMGQEVILRCVPISNHLYFYWYRQILGQKVEFLVSFYNNEISEKSEIFDDQFSVERPDGSNFTLKIRSTKLEDSAMYFCASNRQGLYEQYFGPGTRLTVT.

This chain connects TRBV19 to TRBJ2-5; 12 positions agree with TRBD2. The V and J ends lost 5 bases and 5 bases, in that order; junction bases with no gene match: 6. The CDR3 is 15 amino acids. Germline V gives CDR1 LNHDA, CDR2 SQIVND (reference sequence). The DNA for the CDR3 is TGTGCCAGTAGTGATACGACTAGCGGGAGTGAGACCCAGTACTTC. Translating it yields CASSDTTSGSETQYF.

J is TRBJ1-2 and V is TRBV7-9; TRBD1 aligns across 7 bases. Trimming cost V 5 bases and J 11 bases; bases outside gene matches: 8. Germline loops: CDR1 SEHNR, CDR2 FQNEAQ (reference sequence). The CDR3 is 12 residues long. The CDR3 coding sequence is TGTGCCAGCAGCACACAGACAGGGCTTTACACCTTC. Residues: CASSTQTGLYTF. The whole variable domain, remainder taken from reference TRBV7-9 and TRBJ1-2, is DTGVSQNPRHKITKRGQNVTFRCDPISEHNRLYWYRQTLGQGPEFLTYFQNEAQLEKSRLLSDRFSAERPKGSFSTLEIQRTEQGDSAMYLCASSTQTGLYTFGSGTRLTVV.

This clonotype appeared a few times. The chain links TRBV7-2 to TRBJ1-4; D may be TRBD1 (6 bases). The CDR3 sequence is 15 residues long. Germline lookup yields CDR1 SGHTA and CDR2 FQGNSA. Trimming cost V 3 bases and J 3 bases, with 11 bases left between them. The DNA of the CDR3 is TGTGCCAGCAGCTTGCGGGGACACCCTAATGAAAAACTGTTTTTT. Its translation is CASSLRGHPNEKLFF.

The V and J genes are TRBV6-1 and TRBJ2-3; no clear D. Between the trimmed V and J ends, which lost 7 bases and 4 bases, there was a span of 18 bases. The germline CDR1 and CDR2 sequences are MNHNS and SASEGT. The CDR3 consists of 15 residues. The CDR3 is CASNRADGEADTQYF. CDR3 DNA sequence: TGTGCCAGCAACCGGGCAGATGGAGAGGCAGATACGCAGTATTTT.

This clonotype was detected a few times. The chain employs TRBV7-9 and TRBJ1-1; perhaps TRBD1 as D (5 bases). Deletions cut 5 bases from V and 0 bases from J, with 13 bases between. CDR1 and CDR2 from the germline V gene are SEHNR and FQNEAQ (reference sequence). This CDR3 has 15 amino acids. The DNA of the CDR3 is TGTGCCAGCAGCCCCAATTTAGGGGTGAACACTGAAGCTTTCTTT. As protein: CASSPNLGVNTEAFF.

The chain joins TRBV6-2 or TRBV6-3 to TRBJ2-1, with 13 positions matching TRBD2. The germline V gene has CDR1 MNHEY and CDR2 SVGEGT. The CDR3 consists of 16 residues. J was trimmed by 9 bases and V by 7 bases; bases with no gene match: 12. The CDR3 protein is CASIMAGTSGIGEQFF. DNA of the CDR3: TGTGCCAGCATCATGGCCGGGACTAGCGGGATTGGTGAGCAGTTCTTC.

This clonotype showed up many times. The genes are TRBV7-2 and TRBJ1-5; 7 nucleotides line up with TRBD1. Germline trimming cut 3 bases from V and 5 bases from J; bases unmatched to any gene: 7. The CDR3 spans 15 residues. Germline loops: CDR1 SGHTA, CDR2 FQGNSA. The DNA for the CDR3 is TGTGCCAGCAGCTTCGGACAGGTTAGGGATCAGCCCCAGCATTTT. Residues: CASSFGQVRDQPQHF.

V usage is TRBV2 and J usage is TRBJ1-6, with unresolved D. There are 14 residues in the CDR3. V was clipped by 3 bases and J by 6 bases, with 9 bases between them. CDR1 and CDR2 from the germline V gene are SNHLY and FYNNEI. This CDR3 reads CASSEFRLNSPLHF. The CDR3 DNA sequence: TGTGCCAGCAGTGAGTTCAGGCTTAATTCACCCCTCCACTTT.

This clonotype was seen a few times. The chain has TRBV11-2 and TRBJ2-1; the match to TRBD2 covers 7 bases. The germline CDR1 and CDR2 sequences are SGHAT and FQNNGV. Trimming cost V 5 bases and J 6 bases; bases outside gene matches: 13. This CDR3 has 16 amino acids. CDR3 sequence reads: CASSPNLAVISNEQFF. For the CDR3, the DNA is TGTGCCAGCAGCCCTAATCTAGCGGTCATAAGCAATGAGCAGTTCTTC. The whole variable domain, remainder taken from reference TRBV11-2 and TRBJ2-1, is EAGVAQSPRYKIIEKRQSVAFWCNPISGHATLYWYQQILGQGPKLLIQFQNNGVVDDSQLPKDRFSAERLKGVDSTLKIQPAKLEDSAVYLCASSPNLAVISNEQFFGPGTRLTVL.

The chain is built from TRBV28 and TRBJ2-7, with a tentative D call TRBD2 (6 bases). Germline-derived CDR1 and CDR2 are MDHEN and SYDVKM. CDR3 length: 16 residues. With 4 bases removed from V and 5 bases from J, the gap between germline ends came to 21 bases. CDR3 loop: CASSSRDSSLGDEQYF. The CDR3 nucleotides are TGTGCCAGCAGTTCCCGGGACTCCAGCCTGGGGGACGAGCAGTACTTC. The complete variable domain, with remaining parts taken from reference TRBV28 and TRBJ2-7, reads DVKVTQSSRYLVKRTGEKVFLECVQDMDHENMFWYRQDPGLGLRLIYFSYDVKMKEKGDIPEGYSVSREKKERFSLILESASTNQTSMYLCASSSRDSSLGDEQYFGPGTRLTVT.

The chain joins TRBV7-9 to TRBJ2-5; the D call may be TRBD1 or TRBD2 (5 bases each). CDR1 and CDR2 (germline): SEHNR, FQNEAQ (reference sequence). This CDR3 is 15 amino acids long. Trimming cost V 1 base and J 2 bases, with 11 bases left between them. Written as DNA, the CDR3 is TGTGCCAGCAGCTTAGGCCCGGGACGGCAAGAGACCCAGTACTTC. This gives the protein CASSLGPGRQETQYF.

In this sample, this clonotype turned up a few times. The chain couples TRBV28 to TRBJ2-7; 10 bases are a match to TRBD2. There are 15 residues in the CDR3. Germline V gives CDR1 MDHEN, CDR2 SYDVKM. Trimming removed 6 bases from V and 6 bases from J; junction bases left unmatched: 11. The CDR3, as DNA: TGTGCCAGCAGCCTTCCGCGAGCGGGAGGGTCCGAGCAGTACTTC. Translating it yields CASSLPRAGGSEQYF.

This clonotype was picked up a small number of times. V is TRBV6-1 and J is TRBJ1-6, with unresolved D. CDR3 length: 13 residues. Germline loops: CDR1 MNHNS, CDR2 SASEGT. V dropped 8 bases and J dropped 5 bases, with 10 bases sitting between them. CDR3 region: CASWGFHNSPLHF. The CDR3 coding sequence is TGTGCCAGCTGGGGTTTCCATAATTCACCCCTCCACTTT.

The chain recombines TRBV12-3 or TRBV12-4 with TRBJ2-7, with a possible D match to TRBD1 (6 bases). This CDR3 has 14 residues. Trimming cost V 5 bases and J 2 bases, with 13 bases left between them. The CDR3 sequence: CASSGRDNTYEQYF. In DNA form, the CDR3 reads TGTGCCAGCAGTGGCCGGGACAATACCTACGAGCAGTACTTC.

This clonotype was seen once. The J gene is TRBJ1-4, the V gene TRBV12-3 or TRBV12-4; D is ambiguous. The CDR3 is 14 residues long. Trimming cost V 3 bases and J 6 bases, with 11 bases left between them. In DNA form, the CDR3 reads TGTGCCAGCAGTTTCCGGGCTCCGCATGAAAAACTGTTTTTT. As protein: CASSFRAPHEKLFF.

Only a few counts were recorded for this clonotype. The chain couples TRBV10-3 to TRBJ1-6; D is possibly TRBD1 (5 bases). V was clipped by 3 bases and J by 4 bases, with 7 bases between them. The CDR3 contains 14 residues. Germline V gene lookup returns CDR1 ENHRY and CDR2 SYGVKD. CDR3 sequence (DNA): TGTGCCATCAGTGACAGGGAGTATAATTCACCCCTCCACTTT. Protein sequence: CAISDREYNSPLHF.

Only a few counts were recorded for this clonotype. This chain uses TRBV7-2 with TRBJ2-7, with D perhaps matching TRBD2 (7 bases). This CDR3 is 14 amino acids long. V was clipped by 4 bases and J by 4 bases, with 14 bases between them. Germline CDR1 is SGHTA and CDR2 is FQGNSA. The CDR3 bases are TGTGCCAGCAGCTATACCGGGGGGCGGTACGAGCAGTACTTC. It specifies CASSYTGGRYEQYF.

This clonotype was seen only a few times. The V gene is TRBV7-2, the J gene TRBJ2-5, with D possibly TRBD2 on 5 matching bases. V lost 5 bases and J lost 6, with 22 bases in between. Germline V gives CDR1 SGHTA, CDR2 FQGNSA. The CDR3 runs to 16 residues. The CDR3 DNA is TGTGCCAGCAGCCCACCCTGGAGGAGAGTCCTGCAGACCCAGTACTTC. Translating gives CASSPPWRRVLQTQYF.

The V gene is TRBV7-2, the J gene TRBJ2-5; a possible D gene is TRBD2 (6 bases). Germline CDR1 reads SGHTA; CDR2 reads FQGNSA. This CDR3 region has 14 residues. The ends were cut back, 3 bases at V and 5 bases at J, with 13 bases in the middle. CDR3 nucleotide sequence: TGTGCCAGCAGCTTTACGGGAGTGGTGGAGACCCAGTACTTC. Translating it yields CASSFTGVVETQYF. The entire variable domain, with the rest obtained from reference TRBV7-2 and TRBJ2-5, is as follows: GAGVSQSPSNKVTEKGKDVELRCDPISGHTALYWYRQSLGQGLEFLIYFQGNSAPDKSGLPSDRFSAERTGGSVSTLTIQRTQQEDSAVYLCASSFTGVVETQYFGPGTRLLVL.

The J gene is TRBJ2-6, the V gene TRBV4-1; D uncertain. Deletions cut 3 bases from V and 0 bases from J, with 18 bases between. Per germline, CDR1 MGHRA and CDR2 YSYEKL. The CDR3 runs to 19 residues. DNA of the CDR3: TGCGCCAGCAGCCAGGAAGACCTAAAGGTTCACTCTGGGGCCAACGTCCTGACTTTC. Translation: CASSQEDLKVHSGANVLTF.